Listed below are T cell receptor beta chains from one sample, sequenced in a study of blood T cell repertoires in COVID-19. This table comes from immunoSEQ multiplex PCR, and its TCRdb copy is limited to in-frame clones, with some not included. The table shows about 170,000 clones, with over 80% occurring only once. The sample consisted of peripheral blood. Every receptor here comes from a woman aged 60-75 years with acute or convalescent COVID-19. Both conserved end residues are part of each CDR3. D genes are given only for firm matches. Rows may omit the clone size; those that give it use once, few, many or a size class.

TRBJ1-1 - TRBV7-9 - CASSPIGGENTEAFF TGTGCCAGCAGCCCTATAGGAGGGGAGAACACTGAAGCTTTCTTT
TRBJ2-7 - TRBV24-1 TRBD2 CATQTLAAYEQYF TGTGCCACGCAAACACTAGCGGCCTACGAGCAGTACTTC
TRBJ1-2 - TRBV6-2/TRBV6-3 - CASSYGTIKRGYTF TGTGCCAGCAGTTACGGCACAATCAAGCGTGGCTACACCTTC
TRBJ2-2 - TRBV2 - CASSDLFGTLNTGELFF TGTGCCAGCAGTGATTTATTTGGGACACTAAACACCGGGGAGCTGTTTTTT
TRBJ2-3 - TRBV18 - CASSESGTDTQYF TGTGCCAGCTCGGAGAGCGGCACAGATACGCAGTATTTT
TRBJ2-1 - TRBV29-1 TRBD1 CSVDRVPTIEQFF TGCAGCGTAGACAGGGTGCCGACAATTGAGCAGTTCTTC
TRBJ2-5 - TRBV13 TRBD2 CASSLPLTSGGSQETQYF TGTGCCAGCAGCTTACCCCTAACTAGCGGGGGTTCTCAAGAGACCCAGTACTTC
TRBJ1-5 few TRBV6-5 - CASSYAQGWRPQHF TGTGCCAGCAGTTACGCGCAGGGCTGGCGGCCCCAGCATTTT
TRBJ1-2 - TRBV28 TRBD1 CASSQDARTGYYGYTF TGTGCCAGCAGTCAAGACGCCCGGACAGGGTACTATGGCTACACCTTC
TRBJ1-1 once TRBV29-1 TRBD1 CSVGTGRYTEAFF TGCAGCGTTGGGACAGGGAGATACACTGAAGCTTTCTTT
TRBJ1-6 - TRBV28 - CASSPTTGGNSPLHF TGTGCCAGCAGTCCCACGACAGGCGGTAATTCACCCCTCCACTTT
TRBJ2-3 few TRBV15 - CATSRDITDTQYF TGTGCCACCAGCAGAGATATTACAGATACGCAGTATTTT
TRBJ2-7 - TRBV19 TRBD1 CASSITGVTYEQYF TGTGCCAGTAGTATAACAGGGGTCACGTACGAGCAGTACTTC
TRBJ1-2 - TRBV6-5 - CASRSSGTNYGYTF TGTGCCAGCAGGTCATCGGGGACTAACTATGGCTACACCTTC
TRBJ1-3 - TRBV10-3 TRBD1 CAISPRQGSGNTIYF TGTGCCATCAGTCCACGACAGGGCTCTGGAAACACCATATATTTT
TRBJ2-3 - TRBV7-2 - CASSLGGTDTQYF TGTGCCAGCAGCTTGGGGGGAACAGATACGCAGTATTTT
TRBJ1-1 - TRBV5-8 - CASSLGNRAGNTEAFF TGTGCCAGCAGCTTGGGAAATCGCGCAGGGAACACTGAAGCTTTCTTT
TRBJ2-2 - TRBV5-1 - CASSFRPRRPQEGYAGELFF TGCGCCAGCAGCTTTCGACCTAGGAGACCTCAGGAGGGCTACGCCGGGGAGCTGTTTTTT
TRBJ1-5 - TRBV7-2 - CASSLGRQFSSNQPQHF TGTGCCAGCAGCTTAGGAAGACAGTTCTCTAGCAATCAGCCCCAGCATTTT
TRBJ1-6 - TRBV18 - CASSPAGDSPLHF TGTGCCAGCTCACCAGCAGGGGACTCACCCCTCCACTTT
TRBJ2-2 few TRBV10-1 - CASSEVRLNTGELFF TGCGCCAGCAGTGAGGTCAGGTTAAACACCGGGGAGCTGTTTTTT
TRBJ2-3 - TRBV5-1 TRBD2 CASSSGLAGATDTQYF TGCGCCAGCAGCTCCGGACTAGCGGGGGCCACAGATACGCAGTATTTT
TRBJ2-1 few TRBV19 - CASNRLVGLNEQFF TGTGCCAGTAATAGACTAGTTGGCCTCAATGAGCAGTTCTTC
TRBJ2-7 - TRBV10-3 - CAISGTGREQYF TGTGCCATCAGCGGGACTGGAAGGGAGCAGTACTTC
TRBJ1-6 once TRBV3-1/TRBV3-2 TRBD1 CASSPGTANSPLHF TGTGCCAGCAGCCCAGGGACAGCAAATTCACCCCTCCACTTT
TRBJ2-3 - TRBV28 - CASSSPRGPTDTQYF TGTGCCAGCAGTTCCCCTCGCGGTCCCACAGATACGCAGTATTTT
TRBJ1-5 - TRBV7-8 TRBD1 CASSLAYRGRGSNQPQHF TGTGCCAGCAGCTTAGCTTACAGGGGGCGCGGGAGCAATCAGCCCCAGCATTTT
TRBJ1-4 - TRBV3-1/TRBV3-2 TRBD1 CASSPTGANEKLFF TGTGCCAGCAGCCCGACAGGGGCTAATGAAAAACTGTTTTTT
TRBJ1-1 - TRBV6-1 - CASSLLTGTEAFF TGTGCCAGCAGCCTACTCACGGGGACTGAAGCTTTCTTT
TRBJ2-7 - TRBV4-2 TRBD2 CASSQDPGASGGPTYEQYF TGTGCCAGCAGCCAAGATCCAGGGGCTAGCGGGGGCCCCACGTACGAGCAGTACTTC
TRBJ2-2 once TRBV5-6 - CASSFNRRNTGELFF TGTGCCAGCAGCTTTAACAGGCGGAACACCGGGGAGCTGTTTTTT
TRBJ1-4 medium-sized TRBV4-1 TRBD1 CASSQDTGELFF TGCGCCAGCAGCCAAGATACAGGGGAACTGTTTTTT
TRBJ1-5 - TRBV19 - CASSNLNQPQHF TGTGCCAGTAGTAACCTAAATCAGCCCCAGCATTTT
TRBJ2-3 - TRBV20-1 - CSVKIRDTQYF TGCAGTGTTAAAATTAGAGATACGCAGTATTTT
TRBJ1-5 - TRBV9 - CASSGGTFSNQPQHF TGTGCCAGCAGTGGGGGGACCTTTAGCAATCAGCCCCAGCATTTT
TRBJ2-2 - TRBV5-1 TRBD1 CASSRGQGANTGELFF TGCGCCAGCAGCAGGGGACAGGGGGCGAACACCGGGGAGCTGTTTTTT
TRBJ1-3 - TRBV7-2 TRBD1 CASSLRQGAAYSGNTIYF TGTGCCAGCAGCTTACGACAGGGGGCCGCATACTCTGGAAACACCATATATTTT
TRBJ2-7 - TRBV18 TRBD1 CASSPGTAYEQYF TGTGCCAGCTCACCCGGGACAGCCTACGAGCAGTACTTC
TRBJ1-3 - TRBV11-2 TRBD1 CASSHQGAGNTIYF TGTGCCAGCAGCCATCAGGGGGCTGGAAACACCATATATTTT
TRBJ2-7 - TRBV5-1 - CASSLDRRNYEQYF TGCGCCAGCAGCTTGGACAGGAGAAACTACGAGCAGTACTTC
TRBJ1-2 - TRBV5-1 - CASSLVEGSGYTF TGCGCCAGCAGCTTGGTGGAGGGGAGTGGCTACACCTTC
TRBJ2-5 few TRBV3-1/TRBV3-2 TRBD2 CASSPWGGTGETQYF TGTGCCAGCAGCCCTTGGGGAGGGACGGGGGAGACCCAGTACTTC
TRBJ1-2 - TRBV6-2/TRBV6-3 TRBD1 CASSYEDRGPYGYTF TGTGCCAGCAGTTATGAAGACAGGGGACCCTATGGCTACACCTTC
TRBJ1-1 once TRBV10-3 TRBD1 CAISDPDRGSTEAFF TGTGCCATCAGTGACCCGGACAGGGGAAGCACTGAAGCTTTCTTT
TRBJ1-2 - TRBV6-2/TRBV6-3 TRBD1 CASSYEDRASGYTF TGTGCCAGCAGTTACGAAGACAGGGCCTCAGGCTACACCTTC
TRBJ2-6 once TRBV6-4 - CASSESPLSGANVLTF TGTGCCAGCAGTGAGTCCCCACTCTCTGGGGCCAACGTCCTGACTTTC
TRBJ1-1 - TRBV6-2/TRBV6-3 TRBD1 CASSYHRTGGANTEAFF TGTGCCAGCAGTTACCATCGGACAGGGGGCGCGAACACTGAAGCTTTCTTT